This TCR beta chain was identified in a study of long-term antiretroviral therapy in people with HIV. It was version v3.0 of the immunoSEQ assay that was run at survey level. Sequencing used immunoSEQ multiplex PCR; TCRdb keeps in-frame clones, though not all of them. The sample consists of about 25,000 clones, approximately 86% of them appearing once. The germline gives CDR1 MDHEN, CDR2 SYDVKM. The CDR3 length is 15 residues. The germline V and J ends were trimmed by 8 bases and 0 bases, with 17 bases remaining between them. Study outcomes and limitations: On ART adherence, viral resistance or therapy changes, no data were available.

This clone was counted once. Its specificity is unknown. V usage is TRBV28 and J usage is TRBJ2-7; perhaps TRBD1 as D (6 bases). The sample consisted of unsorted PBMCs, taken 1.2 years after starting antiretroviral therapy. The sequence was obtained from a man aged 50-59 years with HIV. This CDR3 is CASENRRGLSYEQYF. The DNA of the CDR3 is TGTGCCAGCGAAAACCGCAGGGGCCTCTCCTACGAGCAGTACTTC.